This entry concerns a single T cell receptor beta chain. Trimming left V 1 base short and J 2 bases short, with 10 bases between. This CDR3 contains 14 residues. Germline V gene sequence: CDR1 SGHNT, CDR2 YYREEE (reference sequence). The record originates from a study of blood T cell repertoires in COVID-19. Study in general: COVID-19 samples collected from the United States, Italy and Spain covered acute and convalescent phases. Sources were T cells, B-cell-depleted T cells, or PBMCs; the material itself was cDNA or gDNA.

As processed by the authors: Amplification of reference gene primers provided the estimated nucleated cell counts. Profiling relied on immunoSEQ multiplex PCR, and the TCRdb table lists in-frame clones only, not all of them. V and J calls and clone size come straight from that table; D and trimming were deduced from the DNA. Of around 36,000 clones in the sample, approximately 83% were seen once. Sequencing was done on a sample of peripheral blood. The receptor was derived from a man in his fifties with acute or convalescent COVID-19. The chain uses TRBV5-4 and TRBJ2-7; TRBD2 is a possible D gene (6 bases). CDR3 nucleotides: TGTGCCAGCAGCTTGTGGGACTCAACCTACGAGCAGTACTTC. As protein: CASSLWDSTYEQYF.